This T cell receptor beta chain emerged from a study of T cells after yellow fever vaccination. Background on the study: Preparing low-cell-number fractions relied on SMART-Seq v4 Ultra Low Input. Study results and caveats: Most clones from primary vaccination were detected again post-booster (96% CD4, roughly 91% CD8). Abundant clonotypes (contaminants from the bulk population) could be present in FACS-sorted repertoires.

Conversion of TCR transcripts into cDNA relied on 5'RACE template switching, which added a universal primer site and UMIs. Via MiXCR, TCRdb re-called the 5' RACE reads, giving one row per CDR3 protein. The table records under 300,000 distinct CDR3 sequences, less than 8.5% of them present only once. V was pared by 6 bases and J by 0 bases, with 8 bases of the junction left unmatched. The CDR3 length is 16 residues. Germline V lookup: CDR1 LGHNT, CDR2 FRNRAP. The table lists this clonotype with a few counts. Its specificity is unknown. The J gene is TRBJ1-5, the V gene TRBV12-5, with 7 bases matching TRBD1. The sequences come from CD4+ T cells sorted from PBMCs, collected 15 days after the yellow fever booster vaccination. This TCR came from a man in his thirties or forties who received the YFV17D yellow fever vaccine. CDR3 coding DNA: TGTGCTAGTGGACGACAGGGATCGGATAGCAATCAGCCCCAGCATTTT. Amino acid sequence: CASGRQGSDSNQPQHF. The variable domain in full, with the rest retrieved from reference TRBV12-5 and TRBJ1-5, is DARVTQTPRHKVTEMGQEVTMRCQPILGHNTVFWYRQTMMQGLELLAYFRNRAPLDDSGMPKDRFSAEMPDATLATLKIQPSEPRDSAVYFCASGRQGSDSNQPQHFGDGTRLSIL.